This TCR beta chain originates from a study of shared clonotypes between healthy human individuals. Regarding the study as a whole: Investigators expected sequencing depth to affect clonotype sharing among donors.

The data were produced by immunoSEQ multiplex PCR, yet TCRdb's version contains in-frame clones alone and is incomplete. The sample records fewer than 850,000 clones, less than 80% being singletons. This CDR3 spans 13 amino acids. Deletions cut 1 base from V and 1 base from J, with 4 bases between. Germline V gene data show CDR1 as SEHNR and CDR2 as FQNEAQ (reference sequence). In regard to this clone: The antigen is unknown. One base away lies a much larger clone, so this may be a sequencing read error.

The sample comprised memory CD4+ T cells sorted from blood. Subset here: CD45RA-negative fraction. The clonotype was recovered from a woman under 40 in good health. J is TRBJ1-2 and V is TRBV7-9, with unresolved D. CDR3 region: CASSLDSNYGYTF. The CDR3 DNA is TGTGCCAGCAGCTTAGACAGTAACTATGGCTACACCTTC.